Listed below are T cell receptor beta chains from one sample, sequenced in a study of T-cell reconstitution after alpha-beta-depleted transplantation in children. TCRdb redid the calling of the PCR reads with MiXCR, one entry per CDR3 protein. This table holds 25,000 to 35,000 distinct CDR3 sequences, around 7% found once. Sequenced material: peripheral blood, taken 60 days after TCRalphabeta/CD19-depleted stem cell transplant. The receptors come from a child younger than two who had a stem cell transplant for acute myeloid leukemia, so the T cells may come from the graft donor. Each CDR3 is given with its conserved first and last residue. Each record gives: J gene, V gene, D gene, CDR3 protein. The D gene is left open where the match is weak.

TRBJ2-2	TRBV4-3	NA	CASSRLGGGDSGTGELFF
TRBJ2-7	TRBV24-1	NA	CATSEPRTLSYEQYF
TRBJ2-2	TRBV29-1	TRBD1	CSVPDRANTGELFF
TRBJ2-4	TRBV12-3/TRBV12-4	NA	CASSFDGWGDIQYF
TRBJ2-1	TRBV25-1	TRBD2	CASSEWGTSGRDGQFF
TRBJ2-4	TRBV12-3/TRBV12-4	TRBD1	CASSPHRTGENIQYF
TRBJ2-7	TRBV5-1	TRBD2	CASSLGLAGGPGIAYEQYF
TRBJ2-5	TRBV20-1	NA	CSASRAQETQYF
TRBJ1-6	TRBV12-3/TRBV12-4	TRBD1	CASSPRTGAPLHF
TRBJ1-5	TRBV7-9	NA	CASGNQPQHF
TRBJ2-3	TRBV23-1	TRBD1	CASSQNRGRIRDTQYF
TRBJ2-2	TRBV5-8	TRBD1	CASSLFAPGGRTGELFF
TRBJ1-5	TRBV6-2/TRBV6-3	NA	CASTREGKGNQPQHF
TRBJ2-1	TRBV7-8	TRBD1	CASSFHTGGGLAVSYNEQFF
TRBJ2-1	TRBV19	TRBD1	CASSYRGGVNNEQFF
TRBJ2-3	TRBV5-1	TRBD2	CASSRGGIGTDTQYF
TRBJ2-1	TRBV2	TRBD2	CTCSSLGRAGADNNEQFF
TRBJ2-2	TRBV4-3	NA	CASSQGYERFANTGELFF
TRBJ1-2	TRBV5-5	TRBD1	CASSLWPGGRGENGYTF
TRBJ2-4	TRBV7-9	NA	CASHRKVGSKNIQYF
TRBJ2-3	TRBV7-2	NA	CASFLGAKSDTQYF
TRBJ2-3	TRBV6-2/TRBV6-3	TRBD2	CASSYSKRASGGTDTQYF
TRBJ2-1	TRBV28	TRBD2	CASTLALAGGTEQFF
TRBJ2-3	TRBV2	TRBD1	CASSSGRGLDTQYF
TRBJ2-1	TRBV4-3	NA	CASSRYISSYNEQFF
TRBJ2-2	TRBV12-3/TRBV12-4	NA	CASSIEGGRTHSNTGELFF
TRBJ2-1	TRBV10-3	TRBD2	CAIGQDAGVNNEQFF
TRBJ2-5	TRBV24-1	TRBD2	CATGKGSGGGQETQYF
TRBJ2-7	TRBV7-9	NA	CASSLGSPLEQYF
TRBJ2-7	TRBV5-1	TRBD2	CASSLDGRARYEQYF
TRBJ2-2	TRBV20-1	NA	CSARDRNTGELFF
TRBJ1-2	TRBV7-9	NA	CASSHTLPSDYGYTF
TRBJ2-3	TRBV4-2	NA	CASSPRSPSTDTQYF
TRBJ1-1	TRBV29-1	NA	CSVPTNTEAFF
TRBJ1-5	TRBV24-1	TRBD1	CATSDLTGADSNQPQHF
TRBJ2-1	TRBV28	NA	CASSWTGTVLYNEQFF
TRBJ2-5	TRBV5-6	NA	CASSLEIPIQETQYF
TRBJ2-7	TRBV7-8	NA	CASSSPFTYEQYF
TRBJ2-1	TRBV29-1	NA	CSGPWERWSYNEQFF
TRBJ1-5	TRBV27	TRBD1	CASSLFGDSYNQPQHF
TRBJ1-2	TRBV4-3	NA	CASSQDLGGSGSGYTF
TRBJ2-7	TRBV7-9	NA	CASSLVEGLTMEQYF
TRBJ1-2	TRBV6-2/TRBV6-3	TRBD1	CASSDDREWFYGYTF
TRBJ2-1	TRBV7-8	TRBD1	CASSSSNRDRVSNEQFF
TRBJ2-3	TRBV7-9	NA	CASSLVVRSSTDTQYF
TRBJ1-2	TRBV12-3/TRBV12-4	NA	CVSSPALGYAF
TRBJ1-2	TRBV6-2/TRBV6-3	NA	CASSRSGLSGYTF
TRBJ2-5	TRBV7-9	NA	CASSSPDRVETQYF
TRBJ2-7	TRBV20-1	TRBD1	CSAPRRGTGGSYEQYF
TRBJ1-5	TRBV30	NA	CAWSLRGSNQPQHF
TRBJ1-6	TRBV4-3	NA	CASSHRSLGALHF
TRBJ1-2	TRBV12-3/TRBV12-4	NA	CASSLGFYGYTF
TRBJ1-2	TRBV10-3	NA	CVTLDTANYGYTF
TRBJ2-7	TRBV7-9	NA	CASSPHPHEQYF
TRBJ1-4	TRBV4-3	TRBD1	CASSPGDRVFVNEKLFF
TRBJ2-7	TRBV5-1	NA	CASSLVQGSHEQYF
TRBJ1-4	TRBV12-3/TRBV12-4	NA	CASKAGLNEKLFF
TRBJ2-3	TRBV29-1	TRBD2	CSVRAGGADTQYF
TRBJ2-7	TRBV29-1	TRBD1	CSAHRGVEQYF